Listed here are 21 T cell receptor beta chains from one sample, sequenced in a study of blood T cell repertoires in COVID-19. The method was immunoSEQ multiplex PCR; TCRdb's version includes in-frame clones alone and lacks a portion of them. The sample lists a few hundred thousand clones, about 88% occurring once. Sequencing input: peripheral blood. These receptors originate from a man younger than 30 with active or convalescent COVID-19.

This rearrangement joins TRBV30 to TRBJ1-6, with 7 nucleotides matching TRBD1. This CDR3 has 13 amino acids. Germline V gene lookup returns CDR1 GTSNPN and CDR2 SVGIG (reference sequence). V lost 5 bases, J lost 2 bases, and 0 bases stayed unmatched. CDR3 coding DNA: TGTGCCTGGGGGACAGCCTATAATTCACCCCTCCACTTT. Translated: CAWGTAYNSPLHF.

The chain uses TRBV3-1 (or the pseudogene TRBV3-2) and TRBJ1-2; D gene unclear. V dropped 1 base and J dropped 3 bases, with 15 bases sitting between them. Germline CDR1 LGHDT, CDR2 YNNKEL (reference sequence). The CDR3 has 16 residues. The CDR3 DNA reads as TGTGCCAGCAGCCAAGGATATATGAGGCTCGACTATGGCTACACCTTC. Translating it yields CASSQGYMRLDYGYTF.

DNA of the CDR3: TGTGCCAGCAGTTTCAGTAGCACAGATACGCAGTATTTT. This sequence encodes CASSFSSTDTQYF. The chain is built from TRBV12-3 or TRBV12-4 and TRBJ2-3; the D is unclear. The CDR3 is 13 amino acids. The V end lost 3 bases, the J end lost 0 bases, and 4 bases lay between the germline ends.

This clone was found once. The chain joins TRBV27 to TRBJ1-6; possible D gene TRBD1, 5 bases. Trimming left V 8 bases short and J 5 bases short, with 10 bases between. The CDR3 runs to 13 residues. Germline-derived CDR1 and CDR2 are MNHEY and SMNVEV (reference sequence). The CDR3 region has the DNA TGTGCCAGCTCAGGGATCAATAATTCACCCCTCCACTTT. Residues: CASSGINNSPLHF.

The gene calls are TRBV19 and TRBJ2-7; D might be TRBD2 (5 bases). This CDR3 contains 13 residues. Germline V CDR1 and CDR2: LNHDA, SQIVND (reference sequence). Trimming pared 5 bases from V and 3 bases from J, leaving 11 bases between. The CDR3 DNA follows: TGTGCCAGTAGTTCTGGCAGCGGCTACGAGCAGTACTTC. Residues: CASSSGSGYEQYF.

The V gene is TRBV6-2 or TRBV6-3, the J gene TRBJ2-3; D remains unclear. The ends were cut back, 6 bases at V and 0 bases at J, with 7 bases in the middle. CDR3 length: 13 amino acids. In germline, CDR1 is MNHEY, CDR2 SVGEGT. The CDR3 DNA follows: TGTGCCAGCAGCCCCCCTAGCACAGATACGCAGTATTTT. This sequence encodes CASSPPSTDTQYF.

Remarks on this clone: Additional DNA sequences in this sample encode the identical CDR3. This rearrangement joins TRBV6-5 to TRBJ1-5; D gene ambiguous. There are 14 residues in the CDR3. The germline gives CDR1 MNHEY, CDR2 SVGAGI. Trimming cost V 0 bases and J 0 bases, with 3 bases left between them. CDR3 DNA sequence: TGTGCCAGCAGTTACTCATATAGCAATCAGCCCCAGCATTTT. Translating gives CASSYSYSNQPQHF.

As DNA, the CDR3 is TGTGCCAGCAGCTTGGTGGAGGGAGGGACTTACGAGCAGTACTTC. Translated, it gives CASSLVEGGTYEQYF. The chain couples TRBV5-5 to TRBJ2-7; 7 nucleotides agree with TRBD2. Trimming cost V 0 bases and J 4 bases; bases outside gene matches: 7. Germline CDR1 is SGHKS and CDR2 is YYEKEE (reference sequence). CDR3 length: 15 residues. The full variable domain, rest sourced from reference TRBV5-5 and TRBJ2-7, is DAGVTQSPTHLIKTRGQQVTLRCSPISGHKSVSWYQQVLGQGPQFIFQYYEKEERGRGNFPDRFSARQFPNYSSELNVNALLLGDSALYLCASSLVEGGTYEQYFGPGTRLTVT.

The CDR3 nucleotides are TGTGCCAGCAGCTTGCAGGGGCGAGGAACTGAAGCTTTCTTT. This codes for CASSLQGRGTEAFF. The chain recombines TRBV7-9 with TRBJ1-1; D might be TRBD1 (6 bases). The CDR3 contains 14 residues. V lost 3 bases to trimming and J lost 5 bases, with 13 bases between them. The germline gives CDR1 SEHNR, CDR2 FQNEAQ (reference sequence).

V is TRBV9 and J is TRBJ1-4, with 11 bases matching TRBD1. Unmatched junction bases numbered 8, after V lost 2 bases and J lost 8 bases. CDR3 length: 16 amino acids. Germline values: CDR1 SGDLS, CDR2 YYNGEE. CDR3 amino acids: CASSVGTGGPGEKLFF. The CDR3 bases are TGTGCCAGCAGCGTTGGGACAGGGGGTCCGGGAGAAAAACTGTTTTTT.

The CDR3 here is CASSLTVAGENQETQYF. Here the CDR3 DNA reads TGTGCCAGCAGCCTGACCGTAGCGGGGGAGAACCAAGAGACCCAGTACTTC. The rearrangement joins TRBV4-2 to TRBJ2-5; 9 bases fit TRBD2. The ends lost 4 bases at V and 0 bases at J; junction bases unmatched: 9. The CDR3 sequence is 17 residues long. Looked up from germline, CDR1 is LGHNA and CDR2 is YNFKEQ.

The chain is built from TRBV2 and TRBJ1-2; a weak D match, TRBD1 (5 bases). The V gene lost 4 bases and the J gene lost 4 bases, with 22 bases spanning the gap. CDR3 length: 17 residues. CDR1 is SNHLY, CDR2 FYNNEI, per germline. The CDR3 nucleotides are TGTGCCAGCAGTGGGTTGCTACGCCAACAGGACCGCTATGGCTACACCTTC. This encodes CASSGLLRQQDRYGYTF.

The gene calls are TRBV28 and TRBJ1-5; D ambiguous. Germline V lookup: CDR1 MDHEN, CDR2 SYDVKM. The CDR3 is 15 residues long. V was trimmed by 3 bases and J by 2 bases, leaving 11 bases between them. Here the CDR3 DNA reads TGTGCCAGCAGTTTCCGAGGATATGGCAATCAGCCCCAGCATTTT. This sequence encodes CASSFRGYGNQPQHF.

This clone was detected ten times or more. This sequence joins TRBV27 and TRBJ1-5; a possible D gene is TRBD1 (5 bases). Germline lookup yields CDR1 MNHEY and CDR2 SMNVEV (reference sequence). V lost 1 base and J 0 bases, leaving 25 bases between the germline ends. The CDR3 consists of 21 residues. Written as DNA, the CDR3 is TGTGCCAGCAGTTTATTTTCTCCGGGGGAATACGGGAATTATAGCAATCAGCCCCAGCATTTT. It codes for CASSLFSPGEYGNYSNQPQHF.

This clone was seen just once. This chain links TRBV5-1 with TRBJ2-2; 8 bases line up with TRBD2. The CDR3 loop spans 16 amino acids. V shed 4 bases and J 5 bases; nucleotides not matched to a gene: 10. In germline, CDR1 is SGHRS, CDR2 YFSETQ. CDR3 amino acids: CASSKPGTRRTGELFF. The CDR3 DNA reads TGCGCCAGCAGCAAGCCAGGGACTAGGAGGACCGGGGAGCTGTTTTTT.

This chain connects TRBV6-4 to TRBJ2-1; 13 bases match TRBD2. With 3 bases clipped from V and 10 bases from J, the junction kept 6 bases outside the gene matches. The CDR3 runs to 15 residues. From germline, CDR1 is MRHNA and CDR2 SNTAGT. CDR3 bases: TGTGCCAGCAGTGAGGGGACTAGCGGGACGGGGGAGCAGTTCTTC. Amino acids: CASSEGTSGTGEQFF.

This clone occurred a few times. The J gene is TRBJ1-2, the V gene TRBV4-1, with D possibly being TRBD1 (5 bases). Germline CDR1 reads MGHRA; CDR2 reads YSYEKL. The CDR3 totals 15 residues. Trimming stripped 3 bases from V and 0 bases from J, with 11 bases between. DNA of the CDR3: TGCGCCAGCAGCCACACGGACATAGCTAACTATGGCTACACCTTC. Translation gives CASSHTDIANYGYTF.

This clone was detected a few times. The CDR3 protein is CASSLQDRVYNEQFF. CDR3 bases: TGTGCCAGCAGCTTGCAAGACAGGGTCTACAATGAGCAGTTCTTC. This chain joins TRBV5-5 and TRBJ2-1; 7 nucleotides align to TRBD1. CDR3 length equals 15 residues. Germline lookup yields CDR1 SGHKS and CDR2 YYEKEE (reference sequence). V dropped 1 base and J dropped 3; count of bases not matched to a gene: 4.

This clone has a single count. The chain is built from TRBV7-2 and TRBJ2-5, with D uncertain. CDR3 length: 14 amino acids. Germline loops: CDR1 SGHTA, CDR2 FQGNSA. The germline V and J ends were trimmed by 4 bases and 6 bases, with 15 bases remaining between them. CDR3 sequence: CASSSGLGFQTQYF. The CDR3 DNA sequence: TGTGCCAGCAGCTCGGGTCTAGGATTCCAGACCCAGTACTTC.

This clone has only one observation. DNA of the CDR3: TGTGCCTTCAGGACTAGCGGGAGGGCCCCGGCATACGAGCAGTACTTC. Its protein is CAFRTSGRAPAYEQYF. V is TRBV30 and J is TRBJ2-7; TRBD2 matches 15 bases. Trimming took 7 bases from V and 4 from J; bases not matched to a gene: 11. Germline V gene sequence: CDR1 GTSNPN, CDR2 SVGIG (reference sequence). The CDR3 extends over 16 amino acids.

V and J are TRBV9 and TRBJ1-6; 12 nucleotides match TRBD1. This CDR3 comprises 15 residues. With 4 bases clipped from V and 13 bases from J, the junction kept 9 bases outside the gene matches. CDR1 SGDLS and CDR2 YYNGEE come from the germline V gene. CDR3 in amino acids: CASSPRSGQGAPLHF. The CDR3 nucleotides read TGTGCCAGCAGCCCCCGGTCGGGACAGGGGGCTCCCCTCCACTTT.